What follows is one T cell receptor beta chain and its context. The use of a sample-barcoded 5' primer and a J-beta primer mix characterized a second PCR of about 7 to 12 cycles. Via MiXCR, TCRdb re-called the 5' RACE reads, giving one row per CDR3 protein. The table lists more than 800,000 distinct CDR3 sequences, under 30% of them singletons. The data were taken from a study of blood T cells in healthy people across ages. Whole-study context: About one barcoded beta molecule was captured per two T cells (by template switching).

Sequenced: blood. The TCR was taken from a woman over 75 in good health.

The CDR3 spells CSVSHQGEETQYF. The CDR3 nucleotides are TGCAGCGTTAGCCACCAAGGTGAAGAGACCCAGTACTTC. V gene TRBV29-1 combines with J gene TRBJ2-7; D call uncertain. The closer fit of TRBJ2-5 to the DNA end suggests the J call may be wrong. CDR1 SQVTM and CDR2 ANQGSEA come from the germline V gene. The CDR3 runs to 13 residues.